This T cell receptor beta chain was documented in a study of blood T cells in healthy people across ages. Study observations and caveats: Donor CMV status, an unknown factor, possibly confounded changes in expanded clonotypes.

The CDR3 length is 15 residues. V lost 5 bases to trimming and J lost 5 bases, with 13 bases between them. Germline V lookup: CDR1 SGHDN, CDR2 FVKESK. Together with a sample-barcoded 5' primer, a J-beta primer mix was included in a second PCR lasting about 7 to 12 cycles. From the 5' RACE reads, TCRdb called clonotypes with MiXCR, one entry per CDR3 protein. The sample records about 500,000 distinct CDR3 sequences, 20% to 30% being singletons. On this clonotype itself: What it recognizes is unknown.

These data also featured in a second study, about T cells of mothers and their children.

This sequence joins TRBV14 and TRBJ1-6; no clear D gene. This sequence was found in a boy aged 10-17 years in good health. Sequencing was performed on blood. CDR3: CASSERRTHNSPLHF. The CDR3 nucleotides read TGTGCCAGCAGCGAAAGACGGACCCATAATTCACCCCTCCACTTT.